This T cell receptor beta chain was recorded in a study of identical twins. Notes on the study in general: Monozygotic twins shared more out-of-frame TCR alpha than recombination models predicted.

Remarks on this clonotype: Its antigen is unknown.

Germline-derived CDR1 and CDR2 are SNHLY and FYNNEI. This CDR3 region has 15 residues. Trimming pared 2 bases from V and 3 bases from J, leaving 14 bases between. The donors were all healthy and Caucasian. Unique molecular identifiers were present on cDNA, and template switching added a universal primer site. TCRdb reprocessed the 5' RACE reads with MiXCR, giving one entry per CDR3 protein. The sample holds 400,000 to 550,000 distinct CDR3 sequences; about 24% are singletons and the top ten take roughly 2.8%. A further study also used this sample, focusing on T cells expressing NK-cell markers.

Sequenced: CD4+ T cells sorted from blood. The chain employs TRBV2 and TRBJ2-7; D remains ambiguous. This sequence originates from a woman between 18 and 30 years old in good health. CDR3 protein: CASSETPASFYEQYF. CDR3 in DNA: TGTGCCAGCAGTGAAACCCCGGCCTCGTTCTACGAGCAGTACTTC.